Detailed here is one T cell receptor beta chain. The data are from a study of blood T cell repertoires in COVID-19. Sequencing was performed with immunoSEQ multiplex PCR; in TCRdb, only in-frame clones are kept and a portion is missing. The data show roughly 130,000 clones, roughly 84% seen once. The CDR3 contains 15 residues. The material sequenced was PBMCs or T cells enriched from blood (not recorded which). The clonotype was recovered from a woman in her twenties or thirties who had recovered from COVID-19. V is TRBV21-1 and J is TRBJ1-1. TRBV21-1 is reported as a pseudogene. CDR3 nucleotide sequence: TGTGCCAGCATCCTCGTGGCGGGGGTGAACACTGAAGCTTTCTTT. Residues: CASILVAGVNTEAFF.